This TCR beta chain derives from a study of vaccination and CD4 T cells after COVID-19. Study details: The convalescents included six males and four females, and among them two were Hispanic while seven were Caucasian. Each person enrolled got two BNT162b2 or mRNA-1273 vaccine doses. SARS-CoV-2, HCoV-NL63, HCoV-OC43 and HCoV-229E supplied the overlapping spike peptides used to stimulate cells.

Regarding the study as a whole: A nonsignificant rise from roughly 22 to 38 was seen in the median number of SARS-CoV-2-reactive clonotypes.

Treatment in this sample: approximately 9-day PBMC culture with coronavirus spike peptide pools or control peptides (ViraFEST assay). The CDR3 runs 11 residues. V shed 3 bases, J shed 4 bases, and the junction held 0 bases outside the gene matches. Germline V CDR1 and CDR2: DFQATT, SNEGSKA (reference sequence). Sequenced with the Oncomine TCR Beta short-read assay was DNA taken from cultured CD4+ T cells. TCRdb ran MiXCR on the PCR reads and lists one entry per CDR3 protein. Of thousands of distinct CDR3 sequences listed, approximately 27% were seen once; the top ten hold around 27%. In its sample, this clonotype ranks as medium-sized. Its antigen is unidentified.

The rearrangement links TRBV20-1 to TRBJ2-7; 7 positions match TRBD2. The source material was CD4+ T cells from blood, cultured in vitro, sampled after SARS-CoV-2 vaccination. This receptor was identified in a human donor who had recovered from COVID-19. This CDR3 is CSARGGYEQYF. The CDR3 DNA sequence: TGCAGTGCTAGGGGAGGGTACGAGCAGTACTTC.